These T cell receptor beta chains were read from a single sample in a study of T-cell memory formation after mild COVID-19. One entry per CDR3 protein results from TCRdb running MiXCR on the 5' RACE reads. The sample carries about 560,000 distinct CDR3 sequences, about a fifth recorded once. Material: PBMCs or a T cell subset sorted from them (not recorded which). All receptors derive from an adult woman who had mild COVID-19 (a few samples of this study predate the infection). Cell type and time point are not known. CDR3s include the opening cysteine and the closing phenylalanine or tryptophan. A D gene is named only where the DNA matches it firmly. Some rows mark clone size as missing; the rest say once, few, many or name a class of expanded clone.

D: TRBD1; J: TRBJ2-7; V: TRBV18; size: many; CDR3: CASSPGQASYEQYF; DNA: TGTGCCAGCTCACCCGGACAGGCCTCCTACGAGCAGTACTTC
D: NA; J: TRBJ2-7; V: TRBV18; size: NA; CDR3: CASSRTARPHEQYF; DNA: TGTGCCAGCTCTCGGACAGCCCGACCCCACGAGCAGTACTTC
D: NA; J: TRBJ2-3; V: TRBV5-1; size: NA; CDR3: CASSSSVDTQYF; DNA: TGCGCCAGCAGCTCCTCGGTGGATACGCAGTATTTT
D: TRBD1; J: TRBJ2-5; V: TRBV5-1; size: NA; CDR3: CASSLDGQGSIEQETQYF; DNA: TGCGCCAGCAGCTTGGACGGACAGGGTTCAATCGAGCAAGAGACCCAGTACTTC
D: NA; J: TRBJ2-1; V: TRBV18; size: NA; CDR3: CASSPSPPGLVNEQFF; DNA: TGTGCCAGCTCACCCTCGCCGCCCGGGCTGGTCAATGAGCAGTTCTTC
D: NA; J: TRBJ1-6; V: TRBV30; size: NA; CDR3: CAYRGALGNNSPLHF; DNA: TGTGCCTATAGGGGAGCCTTGGGAAATAATTCACCCCTCCACTTT
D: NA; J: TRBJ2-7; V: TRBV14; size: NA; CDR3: CASSHHNKAEQYF; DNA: TGTGCCAGCAGCCACCACAACAAGGCCGAGCAGTACTTC
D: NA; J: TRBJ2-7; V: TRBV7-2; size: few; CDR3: CASSPRAYYEQYF; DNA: TGTGCCAGCAGCCCAAGGGCCTACTACGAGCAGTACTTC
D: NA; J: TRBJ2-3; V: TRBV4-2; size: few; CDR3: CASSQTRVAADTQYF; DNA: TGTGCCAGCAGCCAGACTAGAGTTGCGGCAGATACGCAGTATTTT
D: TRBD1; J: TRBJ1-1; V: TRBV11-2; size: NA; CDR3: CASSPSTGGTGTEAFF; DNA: TGTGCCAGCAGCCCCAGTACAGGGGGAACGGGCACTGAAGCTTTCTTT
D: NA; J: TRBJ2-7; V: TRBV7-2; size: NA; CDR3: CASSLEGRATEQYF; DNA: TGTGCCAGCAGCTTAGAGGGGCGCGCAACGGAGCAGTACTTC
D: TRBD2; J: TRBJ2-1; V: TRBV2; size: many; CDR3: CASSRLAGGYNEQFF; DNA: TGTGCCAGCAGCCGACTAGCGGGGGGCTACAATGAGCAGTTCTTC
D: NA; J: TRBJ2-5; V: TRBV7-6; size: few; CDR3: CASSLAVEETQYF; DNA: TGTGCCAGCAGCTTAGCCGTGGAAGAGACCCAGTACTTC
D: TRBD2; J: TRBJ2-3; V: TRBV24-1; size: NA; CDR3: CATAGGITDTQYF; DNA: TGTGCCACCGCCGGGGGGATCACAGATACGCAGTATTTT
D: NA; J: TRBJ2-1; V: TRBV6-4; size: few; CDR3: CASSDSLASSYNEQFF; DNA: TGTGCCAGCAGTGACTCTCTAGCGAGCTCCTACAATGAGCAGTTCTTC
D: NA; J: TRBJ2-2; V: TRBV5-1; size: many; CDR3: CASSLSGHANTGELFF; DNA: TGCGCCAGCAGCTTGTCCGGACACGCGAACACCGGGGAGCTGTTTTTT
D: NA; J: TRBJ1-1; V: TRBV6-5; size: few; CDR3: CASSFGRAMNTEAFF; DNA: TGTGCCAGCAGTTTTGGCAGGGCCATGAACACTGAAGCTTTCTTT
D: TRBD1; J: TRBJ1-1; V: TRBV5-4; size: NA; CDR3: CASSSGQGFIEAFF; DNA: TGTGCCAGCAGCTCTGGACAGGGGTTCATTGAAGCTTTCTTT
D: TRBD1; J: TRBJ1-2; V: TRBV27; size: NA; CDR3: CASSLTGGLGLYYGYTF; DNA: TGTGCCAGCAGTTTAACAGGGGGCTTAGGGTTATACTATGGCTACACCTTC
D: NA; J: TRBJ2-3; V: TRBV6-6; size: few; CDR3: CASRLPSTGTDTQYF; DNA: TGTGCCAGCAGGTTACCGTCCACAGGCACAGATACGCAGTATTTT
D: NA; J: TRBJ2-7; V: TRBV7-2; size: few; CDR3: CASSLGDWALLYEQYF; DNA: TGTGCCAGCAGCTTAGGGGATTGGGCCTTACTCTACGAGCAGTACTTC
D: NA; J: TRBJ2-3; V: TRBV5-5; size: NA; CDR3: CASNPGSTDTQYF; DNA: TGTGCCAGCAATCCGGGGAGCACAGATACGCAGTATTTT
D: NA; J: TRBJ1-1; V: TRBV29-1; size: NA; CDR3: CSVEGQGNTEAFF; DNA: TGCAGCGTTGAAGGCCAGGGGAACACTGAAGCTTTCTTT
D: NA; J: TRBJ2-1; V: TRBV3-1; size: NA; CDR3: CASSPGWGSEQFF; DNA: TGTGCCAGCAGCCCTGGGTGGGGGTCTGAGCAGTTCTTC
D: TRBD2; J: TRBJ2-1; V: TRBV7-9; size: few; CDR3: CASSHLAGTSFRMFF; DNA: TGTGCCAGCAGCCACCTGGCCGGGACTAGCTTTCGTATGTTCTTC
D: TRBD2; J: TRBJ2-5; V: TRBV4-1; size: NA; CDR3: CASSQDRLAGGRQETQYF; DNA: TGCGCCAGCAGCCAAGATAGGCTAGCGGGGGGGCGTCAAGAGACCCAGTACTTC
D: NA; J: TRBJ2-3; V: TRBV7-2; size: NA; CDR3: CASSLAGTITDTQYF; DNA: TGTGCCAGCAGCTTAGCAGGGACAATCACAGATACGCAGTATTTT
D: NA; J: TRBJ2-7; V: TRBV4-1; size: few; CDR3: CASSQDTAEYSYEQYF; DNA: TGCGCCAGCAGCCAAGATACAGCTGAATACTCCTACGAGCAGTACTTC
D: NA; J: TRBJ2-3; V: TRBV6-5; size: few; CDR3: CASSPGRMRDTQYF; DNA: TGTGCCAGCAGTCCCGGGAGAATGAGAGATACGCAGTATTTT
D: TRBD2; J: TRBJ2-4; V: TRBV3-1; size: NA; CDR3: CASSQDRTSGGVANIQYF; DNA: TGTGCCAGCAGCCAAGATCGGACTAGCGGGGGGGTGGCAAACATTCAGTACTTC
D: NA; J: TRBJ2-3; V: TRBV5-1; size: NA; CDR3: CASSLEGRSTDTQYF; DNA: TGCGCCAGCAGCTTGGAGGGTCGGAGCACAGATACGCAGTATTTT
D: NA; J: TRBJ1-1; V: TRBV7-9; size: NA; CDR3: CASSLGVGNTEAFF; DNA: TGTGCCAGCAGCTTAGGCGTCGGGAACACTGAAGCTTTCTTT
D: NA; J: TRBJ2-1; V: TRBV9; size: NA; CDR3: CASSPPAGAVNEQFF; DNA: TGTGCCAGCAGCCCCCCTGCAGGGGCGGTTAATGAGCAGTTCTTC
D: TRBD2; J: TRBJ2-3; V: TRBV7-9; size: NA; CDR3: CASSPFSGRLHSSTDTQYF; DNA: TGTGCCAGCAGCCCATTTAGCGGGAGGCTCCATTCTAGCACAGATACGCAGTATTTT
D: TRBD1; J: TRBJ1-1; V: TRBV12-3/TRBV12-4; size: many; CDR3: CASTLTGGTEAFF; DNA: TGTGCCAGCACCCTAACAGGGGGCACTGAAGCTTTCTTT
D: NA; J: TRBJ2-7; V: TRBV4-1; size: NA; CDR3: CASSQDAGQSYEQYF; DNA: TGCGCCAGCAGCCAAGACGCCGGACAGTCCTACGAGCAGTACTTC
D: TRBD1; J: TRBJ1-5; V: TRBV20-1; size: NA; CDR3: CSAVDRARRPQHF; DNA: TGCAGTGCTGTCGACAGGGCCAGGCGGCCCCAGCATTTT
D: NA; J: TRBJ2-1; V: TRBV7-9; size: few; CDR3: CASSGWAGKNEQFF; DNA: TGTGCCAGCAGCGGGTGGGCGGGGAAGAATGAGCAGTTCTTC
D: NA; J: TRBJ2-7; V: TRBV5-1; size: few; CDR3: CASSSGGSGNEQYF; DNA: TGCGCCAGCAGCTCAGGGGGCAGCGGGAACGAGCAGTACTTC
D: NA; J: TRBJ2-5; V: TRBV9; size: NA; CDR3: CASSSWEDQETQYF; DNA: TGTGCCAGCAGCTCCTGGGAGGACCAAGAGACCCAGTACTTC
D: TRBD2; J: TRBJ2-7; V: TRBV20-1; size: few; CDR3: CSARQLAGIEQYF; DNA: TGCAGTGCTAGGCAGCTAGCGGGCATCGAGCAGTACTTC
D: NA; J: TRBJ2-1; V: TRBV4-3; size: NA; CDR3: CASSQGGLGVEQFF; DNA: TGCGCCAGCAGCCAGGGGGGACTGGGGGTTGAGCAGTTCTTC
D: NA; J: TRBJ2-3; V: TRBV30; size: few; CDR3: CAWSEGVGTDTQYF; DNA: TGTGCCTGGAGTGAAGGGGTGGGCACAGATACGCAGTATTTT
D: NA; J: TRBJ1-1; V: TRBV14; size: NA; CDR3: CASSRLGGGMNTEAFF; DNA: TGTGCCAGCAGCCGCCTTGGGGGGGGAATGAACACTGAAGCTTTCTTT
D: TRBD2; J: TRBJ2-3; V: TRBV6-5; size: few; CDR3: CASRPSGGATDTQYF; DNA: TGTGCCAGCAGGCCTAGCGGGGGGGCCACAGATACGCAGTATTTT